These T cell receptor beta chains were read from a single sample in a study of blood T cell repertoires in COVID-19. Here immunoSEQ multiplex PCR was the method, and the copy in TCRdb shows in-frame clones only, minus some. Altogether around 50,000 clones are present, approximately 85% being singletons, with the ten largest covering around 25%. The sequenced sample consisted of peripheral blood. The receptors here all came from an elderly woman with acute or convalescent COVID-19. The CDR3 runs from the conserved cysteine through the conserved F or W. The D gene is left open where the match is weak. Size is stated for part of the rows, as once, few or many counts, or as a class when the clone is expanded.

TGTGCCAGCAGCCTCGGGACAGTCGCAACTAATGAAAAACTGTTTTTT | CASSLGTVATNEKLFF | - | TRBV11-3 | TRBD1 | TRBJ1-4
TGTGCCAGCTCACCACGGGAGCGGGTAAACTATGGCTACACCTTC | CASSPRERVNYGYTF | once | TRBV18 | - | TRBJ1-2
TGTGCCAGCAGTTTTTGGAGCGGCACTGAAGCTTTCTTT | CASSFWSGTEAFF | - | TRBV12-3/TRBV12-4 | - | TRBJ1-1
TGCGCCAGCAGCCCTGGGACAGACCTTGGCACCTACAATGAGCAGTTCTTC | CASSPGTDLGTYNEQFF | - | TRBV4-1 | TRBD1 | TRBJ2-1
TGTGCCAGCAGTTTTTTGGGGGCCTTGAACACTGAAGCTTTCTTT | CASSFLGALNTEAFF | - | TRBV27 | - | TRBJ1-1
TGTGCCAGCAGCTTAGAGCCCGGGGGGAGCTCCTACAATGAGCAGTTCTTC | CASSLEPGGSSYNEQFF | once | TRBV11-3 | TRBD2 | TRBJ2-1
TGTGCCAGCAGTACCGTGACAGGGGGCGAAGGTTCCTATAATTCACCCCTCCACTTT | CASSTVTGGEGSYNSPLHF | - | TRBV28 | TRBD1 | TRBJ1-6
TGCGCCAGCAGCCATGGCCGTGGGGGCTCTGATGAAAAACTGTTTTTT | CASSHGRGGSDEKLFF | - | TRBV4-1 | - | TRBJ1-4
TGTGCCAGTAGTATCCTGTCGAGGGTGAACACTGAAGCTTTCTTT | CASSILSRVNTEAFF | - | TRBV19 | - | TRBJ1-1
TGCAGCGTTTCCTTAAGCAGGGCTTTTGATGAGCAGTTCTTC | CSVSLSRAFDEQFF | - | TRBV29-1 | - | TRBJ2-1
TGTGCCTGGAGTACCAAGGGGCTGGGCACCGGGGAGCTGTTTTTT | CAWSTKGLGTGELFF | few | TRBV30 | - | TRBJ2-2
TGTGCCAGCAGTTTTGCGGGTACCAATCAGCTCCAGCATTTT | CASSFAGTNQLQHF | - | TRBV27 | - | TRBJ1-5
TGTGCCAGCAGCTTGTGGAGTCAGCCCCAGCATTTT | CASSLWSQPQHF | - | TRBV5-6 | - | TRBJ1-5
TGCAGCGTGAGGGACAGGGGGCGGGTGGAGACCCAGTACTTC | CSVRDRGRVETQYF | - | TRBV29-1 | TRBD1 | TRBJ2-5
TGTGCCACCAGCGGACAGGGGGCGGTGGACACCGGGGAGCTGTTTTTT | CATSGQGAVDTGELFF | - | TRBV15 | TRBD1 | TRBJ2-2
TGTGCCACCAGTGATAAAGCGGGAGGGAAGCAGTTCTTC | CATSDKAGGKQFF | - | TRBV24-1 | TRBD2 | TRBJ2-1
TGCGCCAGCAGTGCCCGGACAGGAGCCACCTACGAGCAGTACTTC | CASSARTGATYEQYF | - | TRBV10-1 | TRBD1 | TRBJ2-7
TGTGCCAGCAGCGCCTCGTCCGCAGATACGCAGTATTTT | CASSASSADTQYF | - | TRBV9 | - | TRBJ2-3
TGTGCCAGCAGCCAACCGGGACAGGGCTTGAATACGCAGTATTTT | CASSQPGQGLNTQYF | once | TRBV11-2 | TRBD1 | TRBJ2-3
TGTGCCATCAGTAGCAGGGACTACGAGCAGTACTTC | CAISSRDYEQYF | - | TRBV10-3 | - | TRBJ2-7
TGTGCCAGCAGCAGTGTACAGGAGAACACTGAAGCTTTCTTT | CASSSVQENTEAFF | - | TRBV5-4 | - | TRBJ1-1
TGTGCCAGCAGCTTGCCCGGGGACTATGGCTACACCTTC | CASSLPGDYGYTF | - | TRBV5-4 | - | TRBJ1-2
TGTGCCAGCAGCTTACGATCGGGGGGCCAAGAGACCCAGTACTTC | CASSLRSGGQETQYF | - | TRBV11-3 | TRBD2 | TRBJ2-5
TGTGCCAGCAGGGGGGTACAGGGGAGGACCGGGGAGCTGTTTTTT | CASRGVQGRTGELFF | - | TRBV2 | - | TRBJ2-2
TGTGCCAGCTTCCCGTCGTCGGGAGGGGGATCCTACAATGAGCAGTTCTTC | CASFPSSGGGSYNEQFF | - | TRBV25-1 | TRBD2 | TRBJ2-1
TGTGCCAGTAAGGGTGCGGGGTTATCCTACAATGAGCAGTTCTTC | CASKGAGLSYNEQFF | - | TRBV19 | - | TRBJ2-1
TGTGCCAGCACCCCTCTGGGGCTCAGGGCTTTCTTT | CASTPLGLRAFF | once | TRBV6-5 | - | TRBJ1-1
TGCGCCAGCAGCGCGGGACTGGCACGCAATGAGCAGTTCTTC | CASSAGLARNEQFF | - | TRBV5-1 | - | TRBJ2-1
TGTGCCAGCAGCATTGCCGGGAGATTAGGAAATGAGCAGTTCTTC | CASSIAGRLGNEQFF | once | TRBV3-1/TRBV3-2 | - | TRBJ2-1
TGTGCCAGCAGCTACCAGACAGGGTCCCATGGCTACACCTTC | CASSYQTGSHGYTF | - | TRBV7-9 | TRBD1 | TRBJ1-2